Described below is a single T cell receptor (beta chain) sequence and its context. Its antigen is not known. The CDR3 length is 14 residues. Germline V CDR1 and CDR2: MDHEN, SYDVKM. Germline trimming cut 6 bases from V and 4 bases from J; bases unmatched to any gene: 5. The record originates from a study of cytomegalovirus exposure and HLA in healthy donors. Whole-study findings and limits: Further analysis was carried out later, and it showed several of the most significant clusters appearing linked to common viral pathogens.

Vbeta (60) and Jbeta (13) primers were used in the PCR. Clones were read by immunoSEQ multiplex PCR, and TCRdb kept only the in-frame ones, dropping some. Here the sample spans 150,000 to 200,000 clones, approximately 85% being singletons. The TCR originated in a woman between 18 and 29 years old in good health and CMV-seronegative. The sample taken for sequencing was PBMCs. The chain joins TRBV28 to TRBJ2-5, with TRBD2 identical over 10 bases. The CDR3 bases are TGTGCCAGCAGCAACAGACTAGCGGGAGAGACCCAGTACTTC. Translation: CASSNRLAGETQYF.